This T cell receptor beta chain was captured in a study of molecular identifiers for immune sequencing clone quantification (dated by TCRdb to the late 2010s). Turning to the overall study: For a replicate experiment, RNA from around 20,000 or 100,000 naive CD8 T cells was divided into five aliquots, of which four were sequenced. The study was a methods study using CD8 T cells to benchmark molecular-identifier clustering-based TCR repertoire sequencing (MIDCIRS) and TCR RNA copy counting.

The study at large found these results: In CMV-specific effector cells, clones with more than 20 RNA copies accounted for over 99% of molecules, whereas in naive cells such clones accounted for under 1%. Modeling gave about three recovered TCR RNA copies per cell versus about 10 by digital PCR, implying approximately 30% capture efficiency. The sizes of highly expanded clones could end up underestimated when identical TCR molecules share a barcode. Spiked-in Jurkat TCR RNA equivalent to a single cell was reported to be detectable even among approximately 1.1 million naive CD8 T cells. Spiked-in Jurkat TCR RNA (approximately 10 copies' worth), which is not part of the donor repertoire, was contained in the naive libraries. Without barcode sub-clustering, chimeric consensus sequences inflated TCR diversity; chimeras reached as high as 47%.

Libraries of naive CD8 T cells were built from anywhere between about 17,000 and 1,000,000 sorted cells, with 10%, 30% or 50% of the purified RNA used. On a BD FACSAria II, naive CD8 T cells were FACS-sorted as CD8+CD4-CCR7+CD45RA+ and collected into RLT Plus buffer. Detection sensitivity was tested by spiking Jurkat RNA equal to about eleven TCR copies' worth into samples containing about 17,000-1,000,000 naive CD8 T cells. CD8 T cells were enriched with RosetteSep CD8+ T Cell Enrichment Cocktail and Ficoll-Paque, followed by ACK red cell lysis. The method was PCR. Reads for this sample came from an Illumina HiSeq 4000. Bulk TCR libraries were made following a previously described method, with the TCR primers given in Table S5. Total RNA was purified with the Qiagen AllPrep DNA/RNA kit. Reads from multiple sequencing runs of the same library were pooled before analysis. On the authors' methods: Reads were retained only if an exact TCR constant sequence was present, and the retained reads were trimmed to 150 nt and grouped according to their 12-nt molecular barcodes. Reads within each barcode group were sub-clustered using a 15% Levenshtein threshold, and quality-weighted consensus sequences were constructed for each RNA molecule. Non-functional sequences were excluded, and lower-count sequences lying one edit away from another sequence were also excluded. Barcode sub-clusters with fewer than 20% of the maximum read count were removed, based on fitting two negative binomial distributions. Starting from the raw public reads, TCRdb applied fastp trimming at Q25, assembled clones with MiXCR and retained in-frame beta chains. Identical CDR3 proteins give one entry, which carries the most common genes and DNA. TCRdb assigned the V and J calls; the authors' analysis was not used. The sample table shows over 55,000 distinct CDR3 sequences, and about 17% are seen once. The biggest ten clones account for roughly 1.5% of the sample.

The germline V and J ends show losses of 2 bases and 0 bases respectively, and no gene match explains 10 bases of the junction. The germline V gene supplies CDR1 SGHVS and CDR2 FQNEAQ. Spanning cysteine to phenylalanine, the CDR3 consists of 18 amino acids. Kept here is only the CDR3 DNA, which spans 54 bases and is read in frame from base 1. This clonotype was seen repeatedly, ten times or more. Its antigen remains undetermined. Base quality data are lacking; no much larger clone is found one base away. Source material: naive CD8+ T cells from blood, with Jurkat cell RNA spiked in. What the cell subset or site label conveys for this sample: FACS-sorted CD8+CD4-CCR7+CD45RA+ naive T cells. This sequence was found in a human donor in good health. Some libraries in this study had Jurkat cell RNA spiked in. The chain is assembled from TRBV7-8 and TRBJ2-3, with 8 central nucleotides matching TRBD2. The base sequence is TGTGCCAGCAGCTTATGGACGGGAGGGCCATCTAGCACAGATACGCAGTATTTT. Translated, it gives CASSLWTGGPSSTDTQYF.